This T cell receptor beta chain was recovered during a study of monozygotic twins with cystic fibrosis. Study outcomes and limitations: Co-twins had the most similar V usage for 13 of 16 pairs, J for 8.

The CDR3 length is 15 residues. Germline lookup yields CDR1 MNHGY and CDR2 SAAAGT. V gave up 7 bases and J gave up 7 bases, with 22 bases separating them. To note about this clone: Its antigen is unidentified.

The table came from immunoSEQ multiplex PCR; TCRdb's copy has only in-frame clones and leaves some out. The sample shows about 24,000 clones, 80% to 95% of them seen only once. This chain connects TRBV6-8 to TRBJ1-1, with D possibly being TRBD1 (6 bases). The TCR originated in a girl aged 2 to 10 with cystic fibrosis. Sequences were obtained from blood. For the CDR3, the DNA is TGTGCCAGCACTCTCCCCCACAGGGTCTTAAGTGAAGCTTTCTTT. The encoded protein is CASTLPHRVLSEAFF.